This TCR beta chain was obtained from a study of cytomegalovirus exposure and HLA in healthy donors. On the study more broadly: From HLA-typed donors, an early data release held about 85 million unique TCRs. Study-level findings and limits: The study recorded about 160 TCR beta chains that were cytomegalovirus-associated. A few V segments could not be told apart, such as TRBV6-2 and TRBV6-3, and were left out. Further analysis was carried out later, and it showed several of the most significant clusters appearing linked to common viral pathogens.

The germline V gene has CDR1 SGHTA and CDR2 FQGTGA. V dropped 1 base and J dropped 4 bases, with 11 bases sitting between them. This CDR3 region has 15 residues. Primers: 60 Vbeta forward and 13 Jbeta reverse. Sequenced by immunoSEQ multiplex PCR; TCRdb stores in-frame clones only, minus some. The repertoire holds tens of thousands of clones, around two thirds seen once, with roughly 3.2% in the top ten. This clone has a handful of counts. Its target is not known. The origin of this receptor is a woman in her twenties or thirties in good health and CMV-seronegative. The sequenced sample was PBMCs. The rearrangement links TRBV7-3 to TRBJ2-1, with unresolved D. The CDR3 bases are TGTGCCAGCAGCTTAAGTATAGCTAGATACAATGAGCAGTTCTTC. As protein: CASSLSIARYNEQFF.